Presented here are 6 T cell receptor beta chains from one specimen sequenced in a study of cytomegalovirus exposure and HLA in healthy donors. This PCR relied on a set of 60 Vbeta primers and 13 Jbeta primers. The method was immunoSEQ multiplex PCR; TCRdb's version includes in-frame clones alone and lacks a portion of them. The sample shows about 130,000 clones, about three quarters of them seen only once. The sequenced sample consisted of PBMCs. The receptor set was obtained from a male donor in good health and CMV-seronegative.

The chain links TRBV2 to TRBJ1-2, with D possibly TRBD1 on 5 matching bases. Germline V lookup: CDR1 SNHLY, CDR2 FYNNEI. The V end lost 5 bases, the J end lost 8 bases, and 9 bases lay between the germline ends. This CDR3 has 11 amino acids. The CDR3 sequence is CASSRGEGYTF. The CDR3 coding sequence is TGTGCCAGCAGTCGGGGGGAGGGCTACACCTTC.

This clone was seen a single time. The genes are TRBV19 and TRBJ2-5; 7 nucleotides agree with TRBD2. The CDR3 is 14 amino acids. The germline V gene has CDR1 LNHDA and CDR2 SQIVND (reference sequence). J was trimmed by 7 bases and V by 0 bases; bases with no gene match: 5. CDR3 region: CASSIEGREGTQYF. The CDR3 nucleotides are TGTGCCAGTAGTATAGAAGGGAGGGAGGGGACCCAGTACTTC.

This chain links TRBV5-6 with TRBJ1-2, with no clear D. Trimming took 1 base from V and 4 from J, leaving 14 bases between them. The CDR3 contains 15 residues. CDR1 and CDR2 (germline): SGHDT, YYEEEE. The CDR3 region is CASSLPVARPYGYTF. The CDR3 coding sequence is TGTGCCAGCAGCTTGCCGGTGGCCAGGCCCTATGGCTACACCTTC. Based on the CDR3 plus reference TRBV5-6 and TRBJ1-2, the full variable domain is DAGVTQSPTHLIKTRGQQVTLRCSPKSGHDTVSWYQQALGQGPQFIFQYYEEEERQRGNFPDRFSGHQFPNYSSELNVNALLLGDSALYLCASSLPVARPYGYTFGSGTRLTVV.

The chain combines TRBV2 with TRBJ2-7; 10 bases line up with TRBD2. V lost 10 bases, J lost 4 bases, and 7 bases stayed unmatched. The CDR3 consists of 13 residues. Germline loops: CDR1 SNHLY, CDR2 FYNNEI. The CDR3 reads CAISGRALYEQYF. CDR3 coding DNA: TGTGCCATCAGCGGGAGGGCCTTATACGAGCAGTACTTC.

This chain connects TRBV6-5 to TRBJ2-1, with 13 bases lining up with TRBD2. Per the germline V gene, CDR1 is MNHEY and CDR2 is SVGAGI. Losses at the gene ends were 5 bases for V and 7 bases for J; bases not matched to a gene: 5. The CDR3 has 15 residues. CDR3 in amino acids: CASSRTSGRVNEQFF. CDR3 in DNA: TGTGCCAGCAGTCGCACTAGCGGGAGGGTAAATGAGCAGTTCTTC.

CDR3 loop: CASSQTSAGVETQYF. The CDR3 coding sequence is TGCGCCAGCAGCCAGACCTCAGCCGGGGTAGAGACCCAGTACTTC. This chain links TRBV4-1 with TRBJ2-5; perhaps TRBD2 as D (5 bases). Germline V gene lookup returns CDR1 MGHRA and CDR2 YSYEKL. This CDR3 is 15 amino acids long. V gave up 3 bases and J gave up 4 bases, with 15 bases separating them.